Only one count was recorded for the clone carrying this T cell receptor beta chain. What it binds is not known. The source of the sample is a study of Ad26.COV2.S vaccination and SARS-CoV-2 variants. Study-wide context: Ad26.COV2.S shots went into the muscle once or twice, 56 days apart. Overall study findings and caveats: Vaccinees and placebo recipients showed similar non-spike TCR breadth.

Treatment denoted: approximately 18 received Ad26.COV2.S at low or high dose, single or two shots; roughly five received placebo; per-sample allocation not given. Sampling occurred on day 63 after the first vaccine or placebo injection. Expression of Wuhan-strain SARS-CoV-2 spike came from the Ad26 vector that formed the vaccine. This CDR3 contains 13 residues. Looked up from germline, CDR1 is SNHLY and CDR2 is FYNNEI. The V gene lost 6 bases and the J gene lost 4 bases, with 10 bases spanning the gap. Sequencing used immunoSEQ multiplex PCR; TCRdb keeps in-frame clones, though not all of them. This sample has approximately 360,000 clones, with 83% found just once.

This receptor was identified in a person aged 18-60 years who received the Ad26.COV2.S COVID-19 vaccine or a placebo. The rearrangement links TRBV2 to TRBJ1-5, with TRBD1 as a possible D gene (5 bases). The source was peripheral blood, collected in a trial of Ad26.COV2.S vaccine versus placebo. The CDR3 DNA reads TGTGCCAGCAGGGACACTTGGAATCAGCCCCAGCATTTT. Translating gives CASRDTWNQPQHF.